What follows is one T cell receptor beta chain and its context. Its antigen is not identified. The sample comes from a study of response to subunit inactivated influenza vaccine. Whole-study findings and limits: The authors suggested that every seasonal influenza vaccination recruits few new T cells.

TCRdb passed the RT-PCR reads through MiXCR, listing each CDR3 protein once. The repertoire holds 500,000 to 600,000 distinct CDR3 sequences, with 12% to 15% as singletons. The length of the CDR3 is 14 residues. V was pared by 5 bases and J by 1 base, with 14 bases between. CDR1 is SQVTM and CDR2 is ANQGSEA in the germline V gene. This sequence joins TRBV29-1 and TRBJ1-2; D possibly corresponds to TRBD1 (6 bases). This sequence was found in a man between 45 and 60 years old who received an inactivated influenza vaccine. This specimen consisted of PBMCs from blood, obtained 11 to 12 days after vaccination. The CDR3 DNA reads as TGCAGCGTTACACAGGGACGGATTAACTATGGCTACACCTTC. Residues: CSVTQGRINYGYTF.